One TCR beta chain is described in this entry. The record originates from a study of blood T cell repertoires in COVID-19. In the study overall: Donors in the United States, Italy and Spain gave samples during acute or convalescent COVID-19. PBMCs, B-cell-depleted T cells, or T cells provided the cDNA or gDNA that made up the material.

J was trimmed by 7 bases and V by 2 bases; bases with no gene match: 7. The CDR3 covers 15 residues. Germline CDR1 is SGHDT and CDR2 is YYEEEE. How the authors handled the data: Nucleated cell counts were estimated from reference gene primer amplification. Method: immunoSEQ multiplex PCR; TCRdb's copy keeps in-frame clones and lacks some. V, J and clone size were drawn from that table, and D and trimming were deduced from the DNA. The sample comprises 250,000 or so clones, about 90% of which are singletons, and roughly 1.6% rests with the top ten. The TCR originated in a woman between 35 and 50 years old who had recovered from COVID-19. The sample consisted of peripheral blood. The chain recombines TRBV5-6 with TRBJ1-4; 8 bases map to TRBD1. DNA for the CDR3: TGTGCCAGCAGCTTATCACGACAGGGGCCTGAAAAACTGTTTTTT. Translated, it gives CASSLSRQGPEKLFF.